The entry that follows covers one TCR beta chain sequence. What it recognizes is unknown. Method: immunoSEQ multiplex PCR; TCRdb's copy keeps in-frame clones and lacks some. The table shows 84,000 or so clones, with roughly 84% occurring only once. The data were obtained in a study of graft-versus-host responses after intestinal transplantation. Study-level information: Each transplant was multivisceral, liver-intestinal, or isolated intestinal.

Trimming removed 1 base from V and 3 bases from J, with 13 bases in between. Germline assignment: CDR1 SGHVS and CDR2 FQNEAQ. The CDR3 sequence is 15 residues long. Findings and caveats of the study: GvH clones were found in recipient marrow; some appeared first in ileum or blood. Declines in HvG clones occurring early post-transplant were associated with peak circulating GvH clone levels.

Material: unstimulated CD8+ T cells sorted from spleen or lymph node cells, obtained before transplant. The V gene is TRBV7-8, the J gene TRBJ2-7; TRBD2 is a possible D gene (5 bases). This sequence originates from a human donor who was the organ donor for an intestinal transplant. The CDR3 nucleotides are TGTGCCAGCAGCTTAGAGGTCCGCGGGCGCTACGAGCAGTACTTC. This gives the protein CASSLEVRGRYEQYF.